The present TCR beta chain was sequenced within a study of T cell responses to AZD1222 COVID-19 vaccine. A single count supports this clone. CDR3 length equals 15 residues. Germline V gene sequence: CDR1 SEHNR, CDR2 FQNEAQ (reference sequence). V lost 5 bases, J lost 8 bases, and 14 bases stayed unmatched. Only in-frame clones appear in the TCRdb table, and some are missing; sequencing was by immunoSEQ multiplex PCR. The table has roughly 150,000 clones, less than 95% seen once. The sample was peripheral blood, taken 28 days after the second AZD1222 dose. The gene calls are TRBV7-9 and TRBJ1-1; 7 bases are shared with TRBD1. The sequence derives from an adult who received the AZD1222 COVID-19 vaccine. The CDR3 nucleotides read TGTGCCAGCAGCGAGAGGCCCCAACAGGGGTTCGAAGCTTTCTTT. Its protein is CASSERPQQGFEAFF.